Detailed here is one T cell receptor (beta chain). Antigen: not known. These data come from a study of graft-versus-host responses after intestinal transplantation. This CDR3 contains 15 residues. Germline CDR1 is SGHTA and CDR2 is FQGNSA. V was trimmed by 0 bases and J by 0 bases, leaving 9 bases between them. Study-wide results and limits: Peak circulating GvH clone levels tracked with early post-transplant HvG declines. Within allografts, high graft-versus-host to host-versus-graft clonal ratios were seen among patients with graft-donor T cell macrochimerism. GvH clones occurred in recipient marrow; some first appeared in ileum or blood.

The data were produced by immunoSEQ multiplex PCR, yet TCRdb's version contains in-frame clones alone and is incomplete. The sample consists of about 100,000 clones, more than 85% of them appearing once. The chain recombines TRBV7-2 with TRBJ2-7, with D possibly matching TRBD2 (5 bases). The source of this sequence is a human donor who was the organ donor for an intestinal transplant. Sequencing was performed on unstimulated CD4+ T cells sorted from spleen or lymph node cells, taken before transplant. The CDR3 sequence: CASSLAAGSSYEQYF. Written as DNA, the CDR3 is TGTGCCAGCAGCTTAGCTGCGGGTAGCTCCTACGAGCAGTACTTC.